These 12 T cell receptor beta chains share one sample of origin, sequenced in a study of shared clonotypes between healthy human individuals. Profiled with immunoSEQ multiplex PCR; TCRdb holds only in-frame clones, not every one. The sample contains 550,000 to 750,000 clones, just under 97% of which appear only once. Naive CD8 isolation took CD45RO-negative cells positively selected for CCR7 and excluded terminally differentiated effector memory CD45RA+ cells. The sample was naive CD8+ T cells sorted from blood. These receptors were collected from a woman aged 30 to 39 in good health.

J is TRBJ2-5 and V is TRBV2; tentatively, D is TRBD2 (6 bases). CDR1 and CDR2 from the germline V gene are SNHLY and FYNNEI. V lost 6 bases and J 1 base, leaving 21 bases between the germline ends. The CDR3 covers 17 residues. CDR3 DNA sequence: TGTGCCAGCAGGGAGGGGCTAGTCCAGGTGGGCCAAGAGACCCAGTACTTC. This encodes CASREGLVQVGQETQYF. Full variable domain (remainder filled in from reference TRBV2 and TRBJ2-5): EPEVTQTPSHQVTQMGQEVILRCVPISNHLYFYWYRQILGQKVEFLVSFYNNEISEKSEIFDDQFSVERPDGSNFTLKIRSTKLEDSAMYFCASREGLVQVGQETQYFGPGTRLLVL.

The chain uses TRBV6-1 and TRBJ2-1; D uncertain. Per germline, CDR1 MNHNS and CDR2 SASEGT. V was trimmed by 10 bases and J by 1 base, leaving 14 bases between them. The CDR3 sequence is 14 residues long. CDR3 DNA sequence: TGTGCCACCCCGTCCCCGCAATCCTACAATGAGCAGTTCTTC. Translated, it gives CATPSPQSYNEQFF.

This clone was seen once. The chain has TRBV9 and TRBJ2-7; 8 bases line up with TRBD2. The germline V gene encodes CDR1 SGDLS and CDR2 YYNGEE. CDR3 length: 14 residues. Trimming took 4 bases from V and 4 from J; bases not matched to a gene: 7. The CDR3 nucleotides are TGTGCCAGCAGCCCCCCGGGGGGGTTTTACGAGCAGTACTTC. Its translation: CASSPPGGFYEQYF. Drawing the rest from reference TRBV9 and TRBJ2-7, the complete variable domain is DSGVTQTPKHLITATGQRVTLRCSPRSGDLSVYWYQQSLDQGLQFLIQYYNGEERAKGNILERFSAQQFPDLHSELNLSSLELGDSALYFCASSPPGGFYEQYFGPGTRLTVT.

The chain joins TRBV25-1 to TRBJ1-2; 8 bases match TRBD1. The CDR3 has 12 amino acids. Per the germline V gene, CDR1 is MGHDK and CDR2 is SYGVNS. Trimming took 8 bases from V and 4 from J; bases not matched to a gene: 3. The CDR3 sequence: CASSGTGYGYTF. The CDR3 coding sequence is TGTGCCAGCTCAGGGACAGGCTATGGCTACACCTTC.

This clone was counted only a few times. The same CDR3 arises from other DNA sequences in this sample as well. The chain joins TRBV19 to TRBJ2-7; no firm D call. The CDR3 contains 11 residues. V was shortened by 3 bases and J by 3 bases, with 3 bases between the two germline ends. Germline loops: CDR1 LNHDA, CDR2 SQIVND (reference sequence). The CDR3 protein is CASSIGYEQYF. The CDR3 region has the DNA TGTGCCAGTAGTATCGGCTACGAGCAGTACTTC.

This sequence joins TRBV9 and TRBJ2-6; D is uncertain. The CDR3 spans 15 residues. V gave up 2 bases and J gave up 1 base, with 7 bases separating them. The germline gives CDR1 SGDLS, CDR2 YYNGEE. The chain's CDR3 is CASSVRASGANVLTF. CDR3 DNA sequence: TGTGCCAGCAGCGTCCGGGCGTCTGGGGCCAACGTCCTGACTTTC.

The table lists this clone with a count of one. The chain uses TRBV6-6 and TRBJ2-3, with TRBD2 as a possible D gene (5 bases). Germline V lookup: CDR1 MNHNY, CDR2 SVGAGI (reference sequence). CDR3 length: 16 amino acids. Between the trimmed V and J ends, which lost 10 bases and 0 bases, there was a span of 20 bases. CDR3 region: CATSRGRVDSTDTQYF. The CDR3 bases are TGTGCCACCAGCAGAGGGCGGGTCGATAGCACAGATACGCAGTATTTT.

The chain is built from TRBV4-1 and TRBJ1-5, with D possibly being TRBD1 (6 bases). Between the trimmed V and J ends, which lost 3 bases and 7 bases, there was a span of 16 bases. Germline CDR1 MGHRA, CDR2 YSYEKL. This CDR3 is built from 15 residues. CDR3 sequence: CASSHVGGSGQPQHF. CDR3 sequence (DNA): TGCGCCAGCAGCCACGTAGGGGGGTCTGGGCAGCCCCAGCATTTT.

J is TRBJ2-1 and V is TRBV28; TRBD1 agrees at 7 bases. The junction had 14 bases not matched to a gene; V was cut back by 4 bases and J by 5 bases. Germline CDR1 and CDR2: MDHEN and SYDVKM. This CDR3 has 17 amino acids. The CDR3 loop is CASSWGTAKHNHNEQFF. DNA of the CDR3: TGTGCCAGCAGTTGGGGGACAGCCAAGCACAATCACAATGAGCAGTTCTTC.

The rearrangement uses TRBV5-1 and TRBJ1-6; TRBD1 is a possible D gene (5 bases). Deletions cut 0 bases from V and 7 bases from J, with 8 bases between. The CDR3 totals 14 residues. Germline V gives CDR1 SGHRS, CDR2 YFSETQ. CDR3 amino acids: CASSLAQGNSPLHF. The CDR3 nucleotides are TGCGCCAGCAGCTTGGCCCAGGGAAATTCACCCCTCCACTTT.

CDR3 nucleotide sequence: TGTGCCAGCAGCCTCTACGTGGTAGCGGGCACCTACGAGCAGTACTTC. Translation gives CASSLYVVAGTYEQYF. The gene calls are TRBV9 and TRBJ2-7; TRBD2 agrees at 7 bases. Germline lookup yields CDR1 SGDLS and CDR2 YYNGEE. V dropped 4 bases and J dropped 2; count of bases not matched to a gene: 12. The CDR3 is made up of 16 amino acids.

This chain connects TRBV19 to TRBJ2-6; 7 nucleotides agree with TRBD1. In germline, CDR1 is LNHDA, CDR2 SQIVND (reference sequence). With V trimmed by 9 bases and J by 0 bases, 8 bases remained unmatched. This CDR3 spans 16 amino acids. Here the CDR3 DNA reads TGTGCCAGCTCGGGACAGTCAATCTCTGGGGCCAACGTCCTGACTTTC. Translating gives CASSGQSISGANVLTF. Full variable domain (missing parts from reference TRBV19 and TRBJ2-6): DGGITQSPKYLFRKEGQNVTLSCEQNLNHDAMYWYRQDPGQGLRLIYYSQIVNDFQKGDIAEGYSVSREKKESFPLTVTSAQKNPTAFYLCASSGQSISGANVLTFGAGSRLTVL.